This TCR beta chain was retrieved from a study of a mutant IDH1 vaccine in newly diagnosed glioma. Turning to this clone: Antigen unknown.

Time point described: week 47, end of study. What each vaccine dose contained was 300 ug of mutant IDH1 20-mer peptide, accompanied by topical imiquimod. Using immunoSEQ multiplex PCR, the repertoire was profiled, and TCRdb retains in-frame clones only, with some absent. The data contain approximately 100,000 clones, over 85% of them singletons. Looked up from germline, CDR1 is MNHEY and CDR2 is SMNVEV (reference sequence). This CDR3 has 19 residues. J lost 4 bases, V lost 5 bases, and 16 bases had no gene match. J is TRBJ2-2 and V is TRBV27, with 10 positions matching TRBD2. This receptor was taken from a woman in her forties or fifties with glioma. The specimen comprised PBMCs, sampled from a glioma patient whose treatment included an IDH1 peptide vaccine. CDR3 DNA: TGTGCCAGCAGTCCCCGGGAAGCGGGAGGGGGATACGGCACCGGGGAGCTGTTTTTT. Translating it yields CASSPREAGGGYGTGELFF.